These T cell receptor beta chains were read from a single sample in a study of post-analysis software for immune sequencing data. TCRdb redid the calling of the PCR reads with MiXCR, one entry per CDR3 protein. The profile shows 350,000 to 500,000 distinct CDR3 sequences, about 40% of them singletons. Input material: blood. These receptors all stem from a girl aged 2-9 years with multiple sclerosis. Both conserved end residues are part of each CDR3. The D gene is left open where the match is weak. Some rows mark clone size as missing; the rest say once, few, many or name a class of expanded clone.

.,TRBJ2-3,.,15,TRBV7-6,CASSHNGASTDTQYF,TGTGCCAGCAGCCACAACGGAGCAAGCACAGATACGCAGTATTTT
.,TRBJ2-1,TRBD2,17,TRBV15,CATSVTPLAGGCNEQFF,TGTGCCACCAGCGTAACCCCACTAGCGGGAGGCTGCAATGAGCAGTTCTTC
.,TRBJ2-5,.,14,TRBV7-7,CASSLMAGEETQYF,TGTGCCAGCAGCTTAATGGCAGGGGAAGAGACCCAGTACTTC
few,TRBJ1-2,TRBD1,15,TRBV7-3,CASSPGTGADYGYTF,TGTGCCAGCAGCCCCGGGACAGGGGCTGACTATGGCTACACCTTC
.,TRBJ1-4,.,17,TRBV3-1,CASSQWQGVATNEKLFF,TGTGCCAGCAGCCAATGGCAGGGAGTTGCAACTAATGAAAAACTGTTTTTT
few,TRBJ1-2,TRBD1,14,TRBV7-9,CASSLDDRAVGYTF,TGTGCCAGCAGCTTAGACGACAGGGCTGTTGGCTACACCTTC
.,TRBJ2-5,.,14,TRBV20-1,CSARDLWGQETQYF,TGCAGTGCTAGAGATCTCTGGGGCCAAGAGACCCAGTACTTC
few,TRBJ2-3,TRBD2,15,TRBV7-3,CASSGGLAGTDTQYF,TGTGCCAGCAGCGGGGGGCTAGCGGGAACAGATACGCAGTATTTT
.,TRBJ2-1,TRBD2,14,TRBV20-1,CSARDAGGYNEQFF,TGCAGTGCTAGAGATGCGGGAGGATACAATGAGCAGTTCTTC
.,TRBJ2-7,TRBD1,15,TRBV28,CASSFSTGAKTEQYF,TGTGCCAGCAGTTTTAGTACAGGGGCGAAAACCGAGCAGTACTTC